This T cell receptor (beta chain) was sequenced in a study of ipilimumab plus nivolumab after autologous stem cell transplantation (dated by TCRdb to 2020 to 2023). A note on the overall study: A median of about five ipilimumab doses and roughly eight nivolumab doses was received by trial patients. Patients undergoing autologous transplant for high-risk diffuse large B cell lymphoma, mature T cell lymphoma, or multiple myeloma were enrolled in the trial. Both primary refractory and relapsed disease were represented in the DLBCL cohort, where 18-month progression-free survival was around 84% and 29%, respectively. The intent-to-treat population of the trial consisted of around 40 patients. Overall results and qualifications from the work: Combined checkpoint inhibition as post-transplant consolidation was concluded by the authors to appear tolerable. The authors stated that profiles of the T cell receptor repertoire, regulatory T cell phenotype and gut microbiota provided a biologic rationale for studying this approach further.

The germline V gene provides CDR1 SGHDT and CDR2 YYEEEE. Trimming at the junction amounts to 1 base on V and 0 bases on J, and the germline ends lie 19 bases apart. The CDR3 spans 18 residues, from the cysteine through the phenylalanine. The retained sequence is limited to the CDR3, 54 bases, with the frame set at the first base. Ipilimumab was given at 1 mg/kg intravenously on day 1 of selected weeks, and checkpoint therapy started 14 to 28 days after autologous transplant. Patients received nivolumab at 3 mg/kg intravenously on day 1 of weeks 1, 4, 7, 10, and every two weeks through week 26. This Phase Ib clinical trial tested ipilimumab plus nivolumab, a combined checkpoint inhibition, as consolidation after autologous stem cell transplantation. About this clone itself: Its antigen is not yet known. The sample holds no much larger clone one base away, and base qualities are not on file.

The library came from the immunoSEQ multiplex PCR assay. The table comes from immuneACCESS by way of TCRdb, which keeps in-frame sequences with V and J called. Part of the clones is missing from these tables; in studies checked, under half for an unresolved V gene and the rest for unknown reasons. The sample contains roughly 23,000 clones, approximately 73% of them found a single time. The top ten clones comprise 20% to 25% of the sample. Here the sequenced sample was PBMCs, taken in a trial of ipilimumab plus nivolumab as post-transplant consolidation. The clonotype comes from a male donor with diffuse large B-cell lymphoma. The chain is encoded by TRBV5-6 joined to TRBJ1-1; the D gene is perhaps TRBD1, on 6 matching bases. This receptor has the CDR3 CASSLIAGGTLMNTEAFF. The base sequence is TGTGCCAGCAGCTTGATCGCTGGGGGCACACTCATGAACACTGAAGCTTTCTTT.